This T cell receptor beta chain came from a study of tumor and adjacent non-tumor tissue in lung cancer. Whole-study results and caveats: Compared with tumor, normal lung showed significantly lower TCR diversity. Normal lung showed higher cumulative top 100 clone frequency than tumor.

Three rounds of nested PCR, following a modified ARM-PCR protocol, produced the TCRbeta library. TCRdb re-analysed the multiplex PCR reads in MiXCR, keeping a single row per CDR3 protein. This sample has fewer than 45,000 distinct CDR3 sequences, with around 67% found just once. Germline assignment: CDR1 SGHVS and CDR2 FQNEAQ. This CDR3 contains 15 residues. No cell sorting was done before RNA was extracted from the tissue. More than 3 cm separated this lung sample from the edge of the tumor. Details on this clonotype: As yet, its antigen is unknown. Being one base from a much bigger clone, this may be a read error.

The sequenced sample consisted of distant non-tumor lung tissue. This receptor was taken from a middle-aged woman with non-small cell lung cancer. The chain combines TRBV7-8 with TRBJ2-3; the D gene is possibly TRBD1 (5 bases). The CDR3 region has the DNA TGTGCCAGCGGCTTTAGTACACAGGGCACAGATACGCAGTATTTT. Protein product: CASGFSTQGTDTQYF.